The clone carrying this T cell receptor beta chain was seen ten or more times. Its specificity is unknown. Researchers amplified the TCR beta CDR3 regions from RNA transcripts. The HTBI primer set served for first-round RT-PCR of the TCR CDR3. TCRdb reprocessed the multiplex PCR reads with MiXCR, giving one entry per CDR3 protein. The sample lists roughly 700,000 distinct CDR3 sequences, 13% to 15% occurring once. Germline lookup yields CDR1 LGHDT and CDR2 YNNKEL (reference sequence). With V trimmed by 5 bases and J by 7 bases, 8 bases remained unmatched. The CDR3 contains 13 residues. This sample stems from a study of T cells in Graves' hyperthyroidism and ophthalmopathy. Study background: Before treatment of any kind, peripheral blood was taken at initial diagnosis.

General observations from the study: For ophthalmopathy, model prediction preceded onset by a median about 6.4 months.

The sequence came from a woman between 18 and 29 years old with Graves' hyperthyroidism. The rearrangement uses TRBV3-1 and TRBJ2-7; 7 nucleotides align to TRBD1. The specimen was blood. The CDR3 sequence: CASSNEGAREQYF. DNA of the CDR3: TGTGCCAGCAGCAATGAGGGGGCTCGGGAGCAGTACTTC.